The 9 T cell receptor beta chains presented below share a single source sample, sequenced in a study of T-cell memory formation after mild COVID-19. TCRdb reprocessed the 5' RACE reads via MiXCR and lists one record per CDR3 protein. The sample shows a few hundred thousand distinct CDR3 sequences, around an eighth of them seen only once. The sequenced material came from PBMCs or a T cell subset sorted from them (not recorded which). Source of these receptors: a man aged 18 to 29 who had mild COVID-19 (a few samples of this study predate the infection). Cell type and time point are not known.

This chain links TRBV6-6 with TRBJ1-4, with D possibly being TRBD1 (5 bases). Per germline, CDR1 MNHNY and CDR2 SVGAGI (reference sequence). V was shortened by 6 bases and J by 8 bases, with 13 bases between the two germline ends. The CDR3 covers 13 residues. In DNA form, the CDR3 reads TGTGCCAGCAGACGGGGGTTTCGGGAAAAACTGTTTTTT. It encodes CASRRGFREKLFF.

The rearrangement uses TRBV12-3 or TRBV12-4 and TRBJ1-6, with 8 positions matching TRBD1. The CDR3 is 13 amino acids. With 6 bases clipped from V and 11 bases from J, the junction kept 6 bases outside the gene matches. The CDR3 loop is CASRTTGAAPLHF. Written as DNA, the CDR3 is TGTGCCAGCAGGACGACAGGGGCTGCACCCCTCCACTTT.

This rearrangement joins TRBV28 to TRBJ2-7; weak D call: TRBD2 (5 bases). Trimming cost V 4 bases and J 3 bases, with 7 bases left between them. Per the germline V gene, CDR1 is MDHEN and CDR2 is SYDVKM. The CDR3 contains 12 residues. CDR3 loop: CASSWAGYEQYV. CDR3 nucleotides: TGTGCCAGCAGTTGGGCGGGCTACGAGCAGTACGTC.

This chain links TRBV7-2 with TRBJ2-5; 10 positions match TRBD2. The V gene end was trimmed by 8 bases and the J gene end by 5 bases; junction bases not matched to a gene: 8. The CDR3 is made up of 14 amino acids. CDR1 SGHTA and CDR2 FQGNSA come from the germline V gene. The CDR3 loop is CASGRGTSVETQYF. The DNA of the CDR3 is TGTGCCAGCGGCCGCGGGACTAGCGTGGAGACCCAGTACTTC.

J is TRBJ1-4 and V is TRBV28, with D tentatively TRBD1 (5 bases). Trimming took 5 bases from V and 8 from J, leaving 9 bases between them. Germline values: CDR1 MDHEN, CDR2 SYDVKM. The CDR3 covers 12 residues. The CDR3 is CASSIPGEKLFF. CDR3 DNA: TGTGCCAGCAGTATTCCAGGGGAAAAACTGTTTTTT. Looking up the rest from reference TRBV28 and TRBJ1-4 gives the full variable domain: DVKVTQSSRYLVKRTGEKVFLECVQDMDHENMFWYRQDPGLGLRLIYFSYDVKMKEKGDIPEGYSVSREKKERFSLILESASTNQTSMYLCASSIPGEKLFFGSGTQLSVL.

This clonotype was counted at least ten times. The rearrangement uses TRBV7-2 and TRBJ2-5; D perhaps matches TRBD2 (6 bases). This CDR3 is 13 amino acids long. Trimming stripped 4 bases from V and 2 bases from J, with 8 bases between. The germline V gene has CDR1 SGHTA and CDR2 FQGNSA. CDR3 region: CASSWLAQETQYF. The DNA of the CDR3 is TGTGCCAGCAGCTGGCTAGCGCAAGAGACCCAGTACTTC.

The chain couples TRBV9 to TRBJ1-2; the D gene is possibly TRBD1 (6 bases). Germline V gene lookup returns CDR1 SGDLS and CDR2 YYNGEE. This CDR3 region has 13 residues. Trimming removed 5 bases at V and 2 bases at J, with 10 bases between. The CDR3 DNA follows: TGTGCCAGCAGAGGTGACAGGAACTATGGCTACACCTTC. Its translation is CASRGDRNYGYTF.

The CDR3 sequence is CASSFGGVTKTQYF. CDR3 nucleotides: TGTGCCAGCAGCTTCGGGGGGGTGACAAAGACCCAGTACTTC. The chain recombines TRBV7-3 with TRBJ2-5; 8 bases line up with TRBD2. Looked up from germline, CDR1 is SGHTA and CDR2 is FQGTGA. This CDR3 has 14 amino acids. The junction had 6 bases not matched to a gene; V was cut back by 3 bases and J by 6 bases.

This chain joins TRBV7-9 and TRBJ1-4; D unclear. The CDR3 spans 14 residues. V was pared by 5 bases and J by 3 bases, with 10 bases between. Germline V gene lookup returns CDR1 SEHNR and CDR2 FQNEAQ (reference sequence). The CDR3 is CASSKSVANEKLFF. The CDR3 DNA is TGTGCCAGCAGCAAGTCCGTTGCTAATGAAAAACTGTTTTTT.